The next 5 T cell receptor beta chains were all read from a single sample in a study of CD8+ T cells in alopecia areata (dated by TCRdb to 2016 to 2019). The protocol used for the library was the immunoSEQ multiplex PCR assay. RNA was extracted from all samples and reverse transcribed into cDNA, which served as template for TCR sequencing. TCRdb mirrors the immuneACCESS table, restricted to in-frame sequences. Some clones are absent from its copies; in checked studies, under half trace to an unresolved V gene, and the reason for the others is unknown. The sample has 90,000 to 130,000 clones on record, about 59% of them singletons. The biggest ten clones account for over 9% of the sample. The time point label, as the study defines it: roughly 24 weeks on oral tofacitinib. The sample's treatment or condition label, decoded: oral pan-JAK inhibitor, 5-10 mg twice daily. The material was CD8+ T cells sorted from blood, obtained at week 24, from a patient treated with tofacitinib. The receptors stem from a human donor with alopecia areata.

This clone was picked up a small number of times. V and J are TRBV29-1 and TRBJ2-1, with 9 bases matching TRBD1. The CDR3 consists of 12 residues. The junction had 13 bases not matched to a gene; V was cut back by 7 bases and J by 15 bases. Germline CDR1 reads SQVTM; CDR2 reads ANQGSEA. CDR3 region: CSALGDREVTFF. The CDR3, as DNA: TGCAGCGCCCTTGGGGACAGGGAAGTAACGTTCTTC.

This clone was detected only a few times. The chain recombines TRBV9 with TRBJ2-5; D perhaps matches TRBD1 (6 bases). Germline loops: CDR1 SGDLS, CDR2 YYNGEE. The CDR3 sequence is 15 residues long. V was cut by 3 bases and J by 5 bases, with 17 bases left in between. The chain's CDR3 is CASSAGVMGSETQYF. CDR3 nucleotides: TGTGCCAGCAGCGCAGGGGTAATGGGTTCGGAGACCCAGTACTTC. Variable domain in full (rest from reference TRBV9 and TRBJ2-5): DSGVTQTPKHLITATGQRVTLRCSPRSGDLSVYWYQQSLDQGLQFLIQYYNGEERAKGNILERFSAQQFPDLHSELNLSSLELGDSALYFCASSAGVMGSETQYFGPGTRLLVL.

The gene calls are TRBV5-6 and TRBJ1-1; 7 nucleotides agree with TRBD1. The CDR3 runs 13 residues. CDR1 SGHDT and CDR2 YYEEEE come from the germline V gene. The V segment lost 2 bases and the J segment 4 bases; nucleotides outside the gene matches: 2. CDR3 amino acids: CASSFQGGTEAFF. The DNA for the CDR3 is TGTGCCAGCAGCTTTCAGGGGGGCACTGAAGCTTTCTTT.

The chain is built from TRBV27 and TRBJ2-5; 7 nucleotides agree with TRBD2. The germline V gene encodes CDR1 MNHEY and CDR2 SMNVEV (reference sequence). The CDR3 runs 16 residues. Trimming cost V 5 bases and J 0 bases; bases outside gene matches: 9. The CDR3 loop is CASSLRGSGYQETQYF. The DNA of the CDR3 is TGTGCCAGCAGTCTCCGGGGTAGCGGGTACCAAGAGACCCAGTACTTC.

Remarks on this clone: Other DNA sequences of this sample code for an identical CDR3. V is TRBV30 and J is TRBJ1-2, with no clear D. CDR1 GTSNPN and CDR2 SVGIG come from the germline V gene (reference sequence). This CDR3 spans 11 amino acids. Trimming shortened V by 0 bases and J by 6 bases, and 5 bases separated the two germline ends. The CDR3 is CAWSVGNGYTF. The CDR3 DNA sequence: TGTGCCTGGAGTGTCGGGAATGGCTACACCTTC. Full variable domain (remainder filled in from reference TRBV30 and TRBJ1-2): SQTIHQWPATLVQPVGSPLSLECTVEGTSNPNLYWYRQAAGRGLQLLFYSVGIGQISSEVPQNLSASRPQDRQFILSSKKLLLSDSGFYLCAWSVGNGYTFGSGTRLTVV.